This record concerns one T cell receptor beta chain sequence. Its antigen is not known. The data stem from a study of cytomegalovirus exposure and HLA in healthy donors. Study summary: Earlier findings included roughly 120 million unique TCR beta sequences obtained from 150 million to 200 million T cells. Study-wide results and limits: With high specificity and sensitivity, the classifier reportedly diagnosed cytomegalovirus status.

The germline CDR1 and CDR2 sequences are SGDLS and YYNGEE. There are 15 residues in the CDR3. Trimming pared 2 bases from V and 4 bases from J, leaving 15 bases between. PCR involved 60 Vbeta and 13 Jbeta primers. As processed by the authors: Later reanalysis found approximately 80 million unique TCR beta chains, around 9.9 million of them shared. Sequencing was performed with immunoSEQ multiplex PCR; in TCRdb, only in-frame clones are kept and a portion is missing. V and J calls and clone size come straight from that table; D and trimming were deduced from the DNA. The repertoire consists of tens of thousands of clones, with roughly 78% occurring once and the leading ten covering approximately 4.4%.

This TCR came from a male donor in good health and CMV-seropositive. V is TRBV9 and J is TRBJ2-5; possible D gene TRBD2, 6 bases. Sequencing was done on a sample of PBMCs. CDR3 residues: CASSVEGGVGETQYF. Written as DNA, the CDR3 is TGTGCCAGCAGCGTTGAAGGCGGGGTCGGAGAGACCCAGTACTTC.